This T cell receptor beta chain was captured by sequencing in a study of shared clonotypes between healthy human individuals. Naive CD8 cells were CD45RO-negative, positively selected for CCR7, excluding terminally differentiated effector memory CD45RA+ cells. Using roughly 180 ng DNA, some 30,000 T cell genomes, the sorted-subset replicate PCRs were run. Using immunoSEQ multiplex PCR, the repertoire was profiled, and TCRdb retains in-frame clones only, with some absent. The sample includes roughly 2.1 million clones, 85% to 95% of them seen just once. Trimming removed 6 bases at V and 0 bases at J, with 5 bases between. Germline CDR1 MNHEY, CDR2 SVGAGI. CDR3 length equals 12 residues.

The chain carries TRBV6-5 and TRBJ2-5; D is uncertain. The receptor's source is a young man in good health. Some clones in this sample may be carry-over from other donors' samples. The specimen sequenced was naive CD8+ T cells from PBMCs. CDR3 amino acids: CASSPHQETQYF. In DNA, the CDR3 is TGTGCCAGCAGCCCACACCAAGAGACCCAGTACTTC.